This TCR beta chain was obtained from a study of T cell changes during pregnancy in multiple sclerosis. Libraries were prepared by immunoSEQ multiplex PCR; TCRdb keeps only in-frame clonotypes and omits some of them. The data hold about 62,000 clones, with around 93% observed a single time. The CDR3 has 13 residues. The V and J ends lost 2 bases and 4 bases respectively, with 10 bases between them. Germline CDR1 reads GTSNPN; CDR2 reads SVGIG (reference sequence). The V call is TRBV30, the J call TRBJ2-3; D is unclear. This receptor was taken from a female donor in good health, enrolled as a control in a pregnancy study. Material: peripheral blood, obtained in the second trimester of pregnancy. The CDR3: CAWSSGVPDTQYF. The DNA for the CDR3 is TGTGCCTGGAGTTCTGGAGTTCCAGATACGCAGTATTTT. Full variable domain (rest looked up from reference TRBV30 and TRBJ2-3): SQTIHQWPATLVQPVGSPLSLECTVEGTSNPNLYWYRQAAGRGLQLLFYSVGIGQISSEVPQNLSASRPQDRQFILSSKKLLLSDSGFYLCAWSSGVPDTQYFGPGTRLTVL.